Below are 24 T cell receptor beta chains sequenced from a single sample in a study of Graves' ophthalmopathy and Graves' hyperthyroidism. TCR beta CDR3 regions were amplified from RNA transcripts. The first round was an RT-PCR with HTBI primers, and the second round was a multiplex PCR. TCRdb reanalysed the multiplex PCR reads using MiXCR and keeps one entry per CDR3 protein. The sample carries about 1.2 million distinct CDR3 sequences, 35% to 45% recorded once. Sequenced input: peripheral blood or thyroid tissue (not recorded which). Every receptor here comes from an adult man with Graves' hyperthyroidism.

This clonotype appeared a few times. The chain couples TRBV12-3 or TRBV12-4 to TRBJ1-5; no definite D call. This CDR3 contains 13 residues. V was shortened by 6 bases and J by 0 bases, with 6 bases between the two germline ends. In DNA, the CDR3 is TGTGCCAGCAGATCGAATAGCAATCAGCCCCAGCATTTT. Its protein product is CASRSNSNQPQHF.

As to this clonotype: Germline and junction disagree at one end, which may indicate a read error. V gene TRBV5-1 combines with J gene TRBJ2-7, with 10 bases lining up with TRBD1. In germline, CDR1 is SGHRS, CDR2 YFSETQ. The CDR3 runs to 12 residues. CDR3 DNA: TGCGCCAGCAGCTCAATGACAGGGGGCGTGGACTTC. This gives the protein CASSSMTGGVDF.

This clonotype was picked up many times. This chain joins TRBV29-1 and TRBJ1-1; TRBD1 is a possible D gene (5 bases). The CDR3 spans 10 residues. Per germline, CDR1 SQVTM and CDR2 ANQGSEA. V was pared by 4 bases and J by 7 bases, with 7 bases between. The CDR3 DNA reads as TGCAGCGTTGTTCAGGGTGAAGCTTTCTTT. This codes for CSVVQGEAFF.

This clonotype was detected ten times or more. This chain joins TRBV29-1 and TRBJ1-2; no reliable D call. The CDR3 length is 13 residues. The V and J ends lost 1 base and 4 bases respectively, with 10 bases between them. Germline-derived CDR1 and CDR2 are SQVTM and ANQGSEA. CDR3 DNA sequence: TGCAGCGTTGAAGGCGGATTACCCTATGGCTACACCTTC. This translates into CSVEGGLPYGYTF. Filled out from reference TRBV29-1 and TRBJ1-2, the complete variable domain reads SAVISQKPSRDICQRGTSLTIQCQVDSQVTMMFWYRQQPGQSLTLIATANQGSEATYESGFVIDKFPISRPNLTFSTLTVSNMSPEDSSIYLCSVEGGLPYGYTFGSGTRLTVV.

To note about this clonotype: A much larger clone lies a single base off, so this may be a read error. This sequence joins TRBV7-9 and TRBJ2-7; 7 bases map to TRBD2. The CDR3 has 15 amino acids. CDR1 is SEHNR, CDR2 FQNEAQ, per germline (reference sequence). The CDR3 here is CAGSFTPGGYDEQYF. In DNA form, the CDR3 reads TGTGCCGGCAGCTTTACCCCGGGAGGTTACGACGAGCAGTACTTC. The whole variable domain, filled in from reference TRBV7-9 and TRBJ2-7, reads DTGVSQNPRHKITKRGQNVTFRCDPISEHNRLYWYRQTLGQGPEFLTYFQNEAQLEKSRLLSDRFSAERPKGSFSTLEIQRTEQGDSAMYLCAGSFTPGGYDEQYFGPGTRLTVT.

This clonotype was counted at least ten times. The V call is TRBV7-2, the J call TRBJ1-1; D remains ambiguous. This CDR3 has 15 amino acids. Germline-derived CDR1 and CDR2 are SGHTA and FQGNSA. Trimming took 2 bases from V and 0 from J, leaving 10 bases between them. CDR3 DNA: TGTGCCAGCAGCTTATATCTGTCAATGAACACTGAAGCTTTCTTT. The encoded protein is CASSLYLSMNTEAFF.

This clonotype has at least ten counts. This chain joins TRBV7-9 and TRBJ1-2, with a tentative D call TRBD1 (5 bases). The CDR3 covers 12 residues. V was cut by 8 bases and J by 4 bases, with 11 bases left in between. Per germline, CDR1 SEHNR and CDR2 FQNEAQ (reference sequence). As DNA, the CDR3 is TGTGCCAGCGGGGCCAGCCTCTATGGCTACACCTTC. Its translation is CASGASLYGYTF.

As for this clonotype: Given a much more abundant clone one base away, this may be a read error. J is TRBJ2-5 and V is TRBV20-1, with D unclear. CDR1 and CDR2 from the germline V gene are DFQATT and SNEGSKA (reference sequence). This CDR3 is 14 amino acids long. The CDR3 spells CSASLTLLQEAQYF. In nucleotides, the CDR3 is TGCAGTGCTTCCCTTACTCTCCTCCAAGAGGCCCAGTACTTC.

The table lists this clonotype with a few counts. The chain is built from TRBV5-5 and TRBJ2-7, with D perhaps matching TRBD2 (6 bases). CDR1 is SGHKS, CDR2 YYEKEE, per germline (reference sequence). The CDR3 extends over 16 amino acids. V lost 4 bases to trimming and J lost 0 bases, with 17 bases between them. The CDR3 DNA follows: TGTGCCAGCAGCCGCCTCACGCCGGGACTCTCCTACGAGCAGTACTTC. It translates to CASSRLTPGLSYEQYF.

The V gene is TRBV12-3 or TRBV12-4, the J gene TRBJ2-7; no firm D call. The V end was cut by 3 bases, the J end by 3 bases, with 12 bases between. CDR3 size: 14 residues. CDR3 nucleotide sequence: TGTGCCAGCAGTTTGGGCCGGGTGGGCTACGAGCAGTACTTC. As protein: CASSLGRVGYEQYF.

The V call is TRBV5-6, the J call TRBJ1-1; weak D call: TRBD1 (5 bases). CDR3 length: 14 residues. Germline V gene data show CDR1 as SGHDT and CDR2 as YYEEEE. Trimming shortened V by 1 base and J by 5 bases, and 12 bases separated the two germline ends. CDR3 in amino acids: CASSLSGGYTEAFF. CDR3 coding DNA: TGTGCCAGCAGCTTGTCGGGGGGGTATACTGAAGCTTTCTTT.

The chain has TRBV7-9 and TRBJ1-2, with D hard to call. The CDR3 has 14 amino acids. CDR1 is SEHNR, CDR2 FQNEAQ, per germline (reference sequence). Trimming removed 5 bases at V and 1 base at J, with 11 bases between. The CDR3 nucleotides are TGTGCCAGCAGCCTCGGACCATTTAACTATGGCTACACCTTC. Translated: CASSLGPFNYGYTF.

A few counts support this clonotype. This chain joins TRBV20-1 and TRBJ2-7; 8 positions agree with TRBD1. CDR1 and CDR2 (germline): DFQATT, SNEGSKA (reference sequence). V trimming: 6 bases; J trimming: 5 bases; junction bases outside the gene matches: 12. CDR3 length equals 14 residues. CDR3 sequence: CSALGSRGLHEQYF. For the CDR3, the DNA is TGCAGTGCCCTTGGATCCAGGGGGCTCCACGAGCAGTACTTC.

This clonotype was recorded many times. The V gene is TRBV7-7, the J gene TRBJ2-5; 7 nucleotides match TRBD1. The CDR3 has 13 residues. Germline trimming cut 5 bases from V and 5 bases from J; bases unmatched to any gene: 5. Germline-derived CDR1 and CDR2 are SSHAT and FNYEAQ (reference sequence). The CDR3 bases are TGTGCCAGCAGCCTACAGGGGACGGAGACCCAGTACTTC. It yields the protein CASSLQGTETQYF.

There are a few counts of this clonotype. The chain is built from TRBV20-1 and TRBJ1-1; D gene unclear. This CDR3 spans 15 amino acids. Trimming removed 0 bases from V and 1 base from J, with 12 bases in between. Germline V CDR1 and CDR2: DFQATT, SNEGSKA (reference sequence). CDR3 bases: TGCAGTGCTAGAGATCTCTCACCGGGGAACACTGAAGCTTTCTTT. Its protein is CSARDLSPGNTEAFF.

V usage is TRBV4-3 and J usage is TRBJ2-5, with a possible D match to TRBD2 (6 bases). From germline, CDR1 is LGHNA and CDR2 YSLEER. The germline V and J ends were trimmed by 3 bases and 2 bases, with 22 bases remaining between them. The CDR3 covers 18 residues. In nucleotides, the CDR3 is TGCGCCAGCAGCCACCGCTACGCCGGCGAGCGGGTGCAAGAGACCCAGTACTTC. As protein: CASSHRYAGERVQETQYF.

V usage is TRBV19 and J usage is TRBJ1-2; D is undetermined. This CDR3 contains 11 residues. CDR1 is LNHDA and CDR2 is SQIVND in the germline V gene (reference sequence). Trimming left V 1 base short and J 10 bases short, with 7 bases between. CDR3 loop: CASSIAGDYTF. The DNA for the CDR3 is TGTGCCAGTAGTATAGCTGGGGACTACACCTTC.

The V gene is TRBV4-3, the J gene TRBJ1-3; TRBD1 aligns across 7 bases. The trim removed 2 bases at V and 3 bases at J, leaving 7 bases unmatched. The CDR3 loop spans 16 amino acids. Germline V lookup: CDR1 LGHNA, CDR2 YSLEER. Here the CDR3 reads CASSQQRGRGGNTIYF. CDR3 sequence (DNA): TGCGCCAGCAGCCAACAAAGGGGGCGCGGTGGAAACACCATATATTTT.

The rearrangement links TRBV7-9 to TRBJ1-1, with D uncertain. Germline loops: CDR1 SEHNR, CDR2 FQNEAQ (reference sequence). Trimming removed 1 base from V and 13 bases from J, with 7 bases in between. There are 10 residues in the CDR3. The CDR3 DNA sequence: TGTGCCAGCAGCTTAGATCGAGTTTTCTTT. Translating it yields CASSLDRVFF.

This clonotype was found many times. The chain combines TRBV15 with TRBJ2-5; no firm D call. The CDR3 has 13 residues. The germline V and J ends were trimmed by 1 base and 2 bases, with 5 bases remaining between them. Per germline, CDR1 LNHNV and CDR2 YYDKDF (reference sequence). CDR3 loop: CATSRGLQETQYF. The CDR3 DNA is TGTGCCACCAGCAGAGGGTTACAAGAGACCCAGTACTTC.

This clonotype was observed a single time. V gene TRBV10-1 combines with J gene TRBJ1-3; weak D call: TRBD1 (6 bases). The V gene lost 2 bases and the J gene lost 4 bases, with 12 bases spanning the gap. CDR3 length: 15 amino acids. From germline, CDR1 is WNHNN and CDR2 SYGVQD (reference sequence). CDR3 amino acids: CASSEVGHHGNTIYF. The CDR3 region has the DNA TGCGCCAGCAGTGAGGTGGGACACCACGGAAACACCATATATTTT.

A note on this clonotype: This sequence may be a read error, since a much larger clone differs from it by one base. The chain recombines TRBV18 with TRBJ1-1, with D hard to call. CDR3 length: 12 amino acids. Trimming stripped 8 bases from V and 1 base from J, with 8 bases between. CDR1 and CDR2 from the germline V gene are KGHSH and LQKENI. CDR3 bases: TGTGCCAGCGGGCGGAGGAACACTGAAGCTTTCTTT. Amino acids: CASGRRNTEAFF. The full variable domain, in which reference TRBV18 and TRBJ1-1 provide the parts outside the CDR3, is NAGVMQNPRHLVRRRGQEARLRCSPMKGHSHVYWYRQLPEEGLKFMVYLQKENIIDESGMPKERFSAEFPKEGPSILRIQQVVRGDSAAYFCASGRRNTEAFFGQGTRLTVV.

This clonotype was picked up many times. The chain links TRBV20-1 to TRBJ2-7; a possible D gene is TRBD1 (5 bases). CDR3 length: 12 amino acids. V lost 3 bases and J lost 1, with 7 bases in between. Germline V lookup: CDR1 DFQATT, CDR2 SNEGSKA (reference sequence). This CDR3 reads CSASQGSYEQYF. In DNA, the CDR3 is TGCAGTGCTAGCCAGGGTTCCTACGAGCAGTACTTC.

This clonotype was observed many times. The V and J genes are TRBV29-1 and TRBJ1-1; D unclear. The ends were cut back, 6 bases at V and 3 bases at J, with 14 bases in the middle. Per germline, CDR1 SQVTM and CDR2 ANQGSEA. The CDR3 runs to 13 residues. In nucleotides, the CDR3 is TGCAGCGTCATCAAGGACTTTTACACTGAAGCTTTCTTT. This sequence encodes CSVIKDFYTEAFF.